This T cell receptor beta chain originates from a study of T cells in Graves' hyperthyroidism and ophthalmopathy. Study as a whole: It was at initial diagnosis, before any treatment, that peripheral blood was collected. The study, taken as a whole, reports: Before onset, by a median of around six months, the model predicted ophthalmopathy.

This clonotype was detected only a few times. Its antigen is as yet unknown. The germline V gene has CDR1 WNHNN and CDR2 SYGVQD (reference sequence). The CDR3 contains 13 residues. Between the trimmed V and J ends, which lost 3 bases and 2 bases, there was a span of 7 bases. Newly diagnosed patients aged 18 to 65 had hyperthyroidism of under 2 months' duration. PBMCs were sourced from approximately 10 ml fresh peripheral blood. Amplification targeted TCR beta CDR3 regions from RNA transcripts. When the TCR CDR3 underwent first-round RT-PCR, the HTBI primer set was used. TCRdb passed the multiplex PCR reads through MiXCR, listing each CDR3 protein once. The sample includes some 380,000 distinct CDR3 sequences, roughly 13% of them seen just once.

This TCR came from a man between 25 and 39 years old with Graves' hyperthyroidism that later progressed to Graves' ophthalmopathy. Sample: blood. V usage is TRBV10-1 and J usage is TRBJ1-1; D unresolved. CDR3 sequence: CASSEGSNTEAFF. The CDR3 DNA is TGCGCCAGCAGTGAAGGGTCCAACACTGAAGCTTTCTTT.